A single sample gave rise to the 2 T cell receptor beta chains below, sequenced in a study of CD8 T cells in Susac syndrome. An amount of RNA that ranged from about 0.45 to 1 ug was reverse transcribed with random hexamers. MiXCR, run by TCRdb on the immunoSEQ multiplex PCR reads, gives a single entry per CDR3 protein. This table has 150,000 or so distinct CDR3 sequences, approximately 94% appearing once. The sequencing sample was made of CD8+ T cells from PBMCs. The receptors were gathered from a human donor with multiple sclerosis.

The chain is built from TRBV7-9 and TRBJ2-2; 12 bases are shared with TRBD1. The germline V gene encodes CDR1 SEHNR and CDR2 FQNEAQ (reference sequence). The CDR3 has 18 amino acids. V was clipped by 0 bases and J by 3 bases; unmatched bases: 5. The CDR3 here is CASSLALGTGGYTGELFF. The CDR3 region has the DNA TGTGCCAGCAGCTTAGCCCTCGGGACAGGGGGCTACACCGGGGAGCTGTTTTTT.

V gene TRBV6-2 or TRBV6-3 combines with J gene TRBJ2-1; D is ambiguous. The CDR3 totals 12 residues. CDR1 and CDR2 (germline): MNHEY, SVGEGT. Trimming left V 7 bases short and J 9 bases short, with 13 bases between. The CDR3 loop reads CASTDVGIEQFF. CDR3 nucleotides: TGTGCCAGCACTGACGTCGGAATTGAGCAGTTCTTC.